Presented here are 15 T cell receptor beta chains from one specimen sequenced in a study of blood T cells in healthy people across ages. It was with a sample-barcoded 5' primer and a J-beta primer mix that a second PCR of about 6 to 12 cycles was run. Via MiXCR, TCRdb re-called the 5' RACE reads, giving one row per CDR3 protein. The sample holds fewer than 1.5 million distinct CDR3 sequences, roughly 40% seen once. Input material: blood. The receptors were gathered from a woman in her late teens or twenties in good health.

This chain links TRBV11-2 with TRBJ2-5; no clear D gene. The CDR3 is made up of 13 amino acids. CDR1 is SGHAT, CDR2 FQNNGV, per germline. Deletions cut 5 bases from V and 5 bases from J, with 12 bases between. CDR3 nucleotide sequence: TGTGCCAGCAGCCCCCGCCCCGTGGAGACCCAGTACTTC. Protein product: CASSPRPVETQYF.

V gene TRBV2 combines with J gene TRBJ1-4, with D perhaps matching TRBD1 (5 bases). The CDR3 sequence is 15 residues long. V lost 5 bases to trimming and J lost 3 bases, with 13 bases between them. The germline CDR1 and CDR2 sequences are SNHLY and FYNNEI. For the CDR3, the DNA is TGTGCCAGCAGTCCAGGGAGGAGGGCTAATGAAAAACTGTTTTTT. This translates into CASSPGRRANEKLFF.

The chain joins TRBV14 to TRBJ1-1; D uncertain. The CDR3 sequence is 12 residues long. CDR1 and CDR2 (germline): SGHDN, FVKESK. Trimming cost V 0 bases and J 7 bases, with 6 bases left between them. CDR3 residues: CASSQDSFEAFF. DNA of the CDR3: TGTGCCAGCAGCCAAGATAGTTTTGAAGCTTTCTTT.

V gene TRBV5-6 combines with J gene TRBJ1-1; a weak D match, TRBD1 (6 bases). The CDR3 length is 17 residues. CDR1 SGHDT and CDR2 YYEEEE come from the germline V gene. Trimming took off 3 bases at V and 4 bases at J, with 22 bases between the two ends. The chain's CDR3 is CASSWTYSYGGPTEAFF. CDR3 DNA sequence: TGTGCCAGCAGCTGGACTTACTCGTACGGGGGGCCCACTGAAGCTTTCTTT.

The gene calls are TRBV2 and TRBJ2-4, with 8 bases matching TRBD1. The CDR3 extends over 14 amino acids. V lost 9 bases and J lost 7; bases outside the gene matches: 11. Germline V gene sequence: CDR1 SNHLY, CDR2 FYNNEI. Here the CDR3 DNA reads TGTGCCAGTATCCAGACAGGGGTTAGGAACATTCAGTACTTC. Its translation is CASIQTGVRNIQYF.

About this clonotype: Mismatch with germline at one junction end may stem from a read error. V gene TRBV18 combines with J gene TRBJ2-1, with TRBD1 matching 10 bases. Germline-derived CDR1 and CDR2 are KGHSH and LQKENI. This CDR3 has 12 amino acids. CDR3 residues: CTSSTGQGEQFF. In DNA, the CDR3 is TGTACCAGCTCAACGGGACAGGGGGAGCAGTTCTTC. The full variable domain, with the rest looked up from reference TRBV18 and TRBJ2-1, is NAGVMQNPRHLVRRRGQEARLRCSPMKGHSHVYWYRQLPEEGLKFMVYLQKENIIDESGMPKERFSAEFPKEGPSILRIQQVVRGDSAAYFCTSSTGQGEQFFGPGTRLTVL.

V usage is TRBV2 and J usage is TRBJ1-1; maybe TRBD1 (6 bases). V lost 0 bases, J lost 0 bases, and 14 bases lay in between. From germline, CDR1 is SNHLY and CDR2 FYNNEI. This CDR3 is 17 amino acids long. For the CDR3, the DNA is TGTGCCAGCAGTGAAGCGCGGCAGGGGCCCATGAACACTGAAGCTTTCTTT. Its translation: CASSEARQGPMNTEAFF.

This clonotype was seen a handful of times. The CDR3 bases are TGTGCCAGCTCAATGGACAGGGCCGACACCGGGGAGCTGTTTTTT. Protein: CASSMDRADTGELFF. The chain employs TRBV18 and TRBJ2-2; TRBD1 matches 8 bases. In germline, CDR1 is KGHSH, CDR2 LQKENI. J was trimmed by 3 bases and V by 5 bases; bases with no gene match: 5. This CDR3 comprises 15 residues.

For the CDR3, the DNA is TGTGCCAGCAGCTTGGTTGCGGGAGGGGCCACAGATACGCAGTATTTT. This gives the protein CASSLVAGGATDTQYF. The chain recombines TRBV5-6 with TRBJ2-3, with 9 bases matching TRBD2. The J segment lost 2 bases and the V segment lost 0 bases, leaving 4 bases of the junction unmatched. The CDR3 has 16 amino acids. The V gene's germline CDR1 is SGHDT and CDR2 YYEEEE.

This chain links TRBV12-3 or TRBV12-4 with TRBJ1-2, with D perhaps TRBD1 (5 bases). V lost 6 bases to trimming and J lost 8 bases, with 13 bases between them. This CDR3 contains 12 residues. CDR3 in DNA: TGTGCCAGCAGCGGGACTCCGTGGGGCTACACCTTC. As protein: CASSGTPWGYTF.

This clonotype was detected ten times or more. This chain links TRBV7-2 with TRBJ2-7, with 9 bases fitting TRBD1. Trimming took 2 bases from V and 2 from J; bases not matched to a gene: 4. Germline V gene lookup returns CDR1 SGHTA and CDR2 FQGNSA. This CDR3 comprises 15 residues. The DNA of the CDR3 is TGTGCCAGCAGCTTAACAGGGACAGGGCCCTACGAGCAGTACTTC. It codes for CASSLTGTGPYEQYF.

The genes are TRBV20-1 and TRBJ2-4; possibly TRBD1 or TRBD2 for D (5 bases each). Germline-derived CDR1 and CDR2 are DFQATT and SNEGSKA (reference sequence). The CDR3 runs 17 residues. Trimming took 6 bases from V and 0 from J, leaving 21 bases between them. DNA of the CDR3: TGCAGTGCGCCTCCGGGACCGTCCATATTAGCCAAAAACATTCAGTACTTC. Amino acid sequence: CSAPPGPSILAKNIQYF.

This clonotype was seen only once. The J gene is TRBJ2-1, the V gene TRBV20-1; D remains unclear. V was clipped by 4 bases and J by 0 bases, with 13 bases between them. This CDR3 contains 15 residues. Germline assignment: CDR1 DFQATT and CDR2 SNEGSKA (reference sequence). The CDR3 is CSATLKRSSYNEQFF. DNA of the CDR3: TGCAGTGCTACTTTAAAGCGTAGCTCCTACAATGAGCAGTTCTTC.

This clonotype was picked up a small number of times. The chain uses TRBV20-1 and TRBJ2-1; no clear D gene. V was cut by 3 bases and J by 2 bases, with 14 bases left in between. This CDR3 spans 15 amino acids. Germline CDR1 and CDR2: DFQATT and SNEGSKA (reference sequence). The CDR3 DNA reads TGCAGTGCTAGTAACCTACGGAGACCCTACAATGAGCAGTTCTTC. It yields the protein CSASNLRRPYNEQFF.

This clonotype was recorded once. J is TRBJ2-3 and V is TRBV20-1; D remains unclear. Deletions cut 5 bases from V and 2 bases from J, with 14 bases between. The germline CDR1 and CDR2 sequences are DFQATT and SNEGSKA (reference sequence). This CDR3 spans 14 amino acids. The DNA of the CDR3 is TGCAGTGCTCGACAAAGCCAGATCACAGATACGCAGTATTTT. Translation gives CSARQSQITDTQYF.